This record covers a single T cell receptor (beta chain). Its antigen is undetermined. Amplification used 60 Vbeta primers and 13 Jbeta primers. Using immunoSEQ multiplex PCR, the repertoire was profiled, and TCRdb retains in-frame clones only, with some absent. The sample lists roughly 36,000 clones, about 80% seen once, with 5% to 6.5% in the top ten. The germline gives CDR1 MNHEY, CDR2 SVGAGI. The germline V and J ends were trimmed by 5 bases and 8 bases, with 15 bases remaining between them. The CDR3 extends over 14 amino acids. This sample stems from a study of cytomegalovirus exposure and HLA in healthy donors. About the study: Among the approximately 430 donors who were genotyped, roughly 86% fell in the genetic ancestry cluster that is associated with self-reported Caucasian donors.

Study-level findings and limits: The only immune exposure information that was available was CMV serostatus. Most TCR sequences proved rare, with some public TCRs found in many donors. For most subjects, TCR beta sequences were reported to predict HLA-A and HLA-B alleles with accuracy.

Sequenced material: PBMCs. The chain joins TRBV6-5 to TRBJ1-4; D might be TRBD1 (6 bases). The receptor was isolated from a male donor in good health and CMV-seronegative. The CDR3 here is CASSHDRLPEKLFF. The DNA for the CDR3 is TGTGCCAGCAGTCACGACAGGCTACCAGAAAAACTGTTTTTT.